This T cell receptor (beta chain) was obtained from a study of blood T cell repertoires in COVID-19. For the study at large: Researchers got acute and convalescent COVID-19 samples from the United States, Italy and Spain. Sources were T cells, B-cell-depleted T cells, or PBMCs; the material itself was cDNA or gDNA.

The CDR3 covers 18 residues. V was cut by 5 bases and J by 1 base, with 18 bases left in between. Per the germline V gene, CDR1 is SNHLY and CDR2 is FYNNEI. Original methodology: Estimated nucleated cell counts came from reference gene primer amplification. Assay: immunoSEQ multiplex PCR; the TCRdb copy retains only in-frame clones and omits some. The DNA gave D and trimming, while V, J and clone size come from that table. The repertoire holds a few hundred thousand clones, with 80% to 90% as singletons. This clone has only one observation. The receptor was derived from a man younger than 45 with active or convalescent COVID-19. V and J are TRBV2 and TRBJ2-6; perhaps TRBD2 as D (5 bases). Material for sequencing was peripheral blood. CDR3 protein: CASSLEVRRISGANVLTF. The CDR3 bases are TGTGCCAGCAGTTTGGAGGTCCGGAGGATTTCTGGGGCCAACGTCCTGACTTTC.